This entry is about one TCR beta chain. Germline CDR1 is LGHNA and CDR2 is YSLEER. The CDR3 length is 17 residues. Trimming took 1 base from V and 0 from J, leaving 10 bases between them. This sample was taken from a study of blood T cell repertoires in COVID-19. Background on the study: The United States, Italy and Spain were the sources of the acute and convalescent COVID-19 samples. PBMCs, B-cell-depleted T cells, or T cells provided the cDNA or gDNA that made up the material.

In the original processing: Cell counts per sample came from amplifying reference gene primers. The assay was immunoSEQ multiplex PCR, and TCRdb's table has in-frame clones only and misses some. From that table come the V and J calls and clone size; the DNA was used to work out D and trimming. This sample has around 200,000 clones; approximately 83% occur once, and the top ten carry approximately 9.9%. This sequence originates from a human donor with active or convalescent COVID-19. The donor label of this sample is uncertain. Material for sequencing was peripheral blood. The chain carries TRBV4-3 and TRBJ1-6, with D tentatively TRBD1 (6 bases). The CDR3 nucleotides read TGCGCCAGCAGCCAAGGCAGGGGAGCCTCCTATAATTCACCCCTCCACTTT. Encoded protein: CASSQGRGASYNSPLHF.